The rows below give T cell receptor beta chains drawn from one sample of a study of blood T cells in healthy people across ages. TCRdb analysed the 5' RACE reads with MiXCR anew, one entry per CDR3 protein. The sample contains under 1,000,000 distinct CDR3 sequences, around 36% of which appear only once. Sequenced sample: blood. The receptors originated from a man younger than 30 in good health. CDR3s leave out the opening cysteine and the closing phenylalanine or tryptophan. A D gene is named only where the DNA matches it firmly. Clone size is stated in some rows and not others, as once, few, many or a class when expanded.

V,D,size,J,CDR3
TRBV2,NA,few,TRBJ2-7,ASGPRKNYEQY
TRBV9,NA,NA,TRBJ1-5,ASSAANSNQPQH
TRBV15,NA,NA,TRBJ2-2,ATSRVAVTGELF
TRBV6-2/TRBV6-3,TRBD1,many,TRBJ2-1,ASSPRDRDLSYNEQF
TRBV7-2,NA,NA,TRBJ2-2,ASSQGRQYTGELF
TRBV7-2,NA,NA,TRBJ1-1,ASNRPGSVEAF
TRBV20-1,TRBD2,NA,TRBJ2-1,SALTRLAENIQF
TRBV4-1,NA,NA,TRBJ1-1,ASSQGPKMNTEAF
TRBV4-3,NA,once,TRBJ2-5,ASSQDRVGRETQY
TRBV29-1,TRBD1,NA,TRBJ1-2,SGGQANYGYT
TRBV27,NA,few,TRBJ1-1,ASSPRGPGNTEAF
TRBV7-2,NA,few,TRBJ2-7,ASTITQGFYEQY
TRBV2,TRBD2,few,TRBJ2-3,ASVLAGEQY
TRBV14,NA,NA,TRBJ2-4,AGSQSIEDIQY
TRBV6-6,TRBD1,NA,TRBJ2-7,ASRGMTGNYEQY
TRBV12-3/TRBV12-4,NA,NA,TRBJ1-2,ASSAGTERRGYT
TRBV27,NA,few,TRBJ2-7,ASSLSQGSHEQY
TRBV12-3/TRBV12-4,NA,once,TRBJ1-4,ATPQTIYNEKLF
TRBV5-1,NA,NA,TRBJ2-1,ASSLGKETQF
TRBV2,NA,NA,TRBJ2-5,ASSEPETQY
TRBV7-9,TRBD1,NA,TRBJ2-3,ASTSGTGGRVLGQY
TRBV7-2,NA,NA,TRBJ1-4,ASSTRRGTNEKLF
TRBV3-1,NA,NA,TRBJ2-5,ASSPRNQETHY
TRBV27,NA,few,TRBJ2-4,ANSSQSNKNIQY
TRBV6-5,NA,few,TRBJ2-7,ASSYSRTTYEQY
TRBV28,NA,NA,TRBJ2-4,ASMSGLGIQY
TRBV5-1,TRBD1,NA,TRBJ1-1,ASSSNRGYNTEAF
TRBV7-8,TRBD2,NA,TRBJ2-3,AGSTLTSGDRTDTQY
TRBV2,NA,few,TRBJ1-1,ASSRLPGTNTEAF
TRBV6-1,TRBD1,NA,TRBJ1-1,ASIIRTGGWRPNTEAF
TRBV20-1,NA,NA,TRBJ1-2,SARFERGDGYT